This T cell receptor (beta chain) derives from a study of blood T cell repertoires in COVID-19. Study in general: COVID-19 samples, acute and convalescent, were from the United States, Italy and Spain.

The CDR3 runs 14 residues. Germline assignment: CDR1 LNHDA and CDR2 SQIVND (reference sequence). V lost 5 bases, J lost 6 bases, and 15 bases lay in between. In the source study's methods: It was from reference gene primer amplification that nucleated cell counts were estimated. Assay used: immunoSEQ multiplex PCR; TCRdb lists only in-frame clones, some missing. V and J calls and clone size are those listed in that table; D and trimming were worked out from the DNA. The profile covers 50,000 to 65,000 clones, with around 87% appearing a single time and around 15% taken by the ten largest. Sequencing was performed on peripheral blood. The origin of this receptor is a human donor in a cohort sampled during active COVID-19. The V call is TRBV19, the J call TRBJ2-3; possible D gene TRBD2, 7 bases. The CDR3 sequence is CASSGAGRGDTQYF. In DNA, the CDR3 is TGTGCCAGTAGTGGAGCGGGAAGGGGGGATACGCAGTATTTT.